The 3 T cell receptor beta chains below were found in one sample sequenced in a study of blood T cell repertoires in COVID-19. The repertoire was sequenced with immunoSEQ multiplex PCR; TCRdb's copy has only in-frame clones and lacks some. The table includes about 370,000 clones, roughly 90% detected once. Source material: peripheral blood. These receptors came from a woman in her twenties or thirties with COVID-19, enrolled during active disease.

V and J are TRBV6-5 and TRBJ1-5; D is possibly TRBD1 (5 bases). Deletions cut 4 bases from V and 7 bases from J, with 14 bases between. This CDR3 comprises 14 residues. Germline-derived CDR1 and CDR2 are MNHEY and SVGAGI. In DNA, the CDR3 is TGTGCCAGCAGTTTACCGGGGGAAGGCCAGCCCCAGCATTTT. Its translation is CASSLPGEGQPQHF.

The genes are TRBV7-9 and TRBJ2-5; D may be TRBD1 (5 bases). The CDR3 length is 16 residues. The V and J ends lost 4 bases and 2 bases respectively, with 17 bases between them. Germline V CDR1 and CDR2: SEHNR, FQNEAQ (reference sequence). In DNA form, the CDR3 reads TGTGCCAGCAGCTCCTCCGGACAAACAAAACAAGAGACCCAGTACTTC. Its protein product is CASSSSGQTKQETQYF.

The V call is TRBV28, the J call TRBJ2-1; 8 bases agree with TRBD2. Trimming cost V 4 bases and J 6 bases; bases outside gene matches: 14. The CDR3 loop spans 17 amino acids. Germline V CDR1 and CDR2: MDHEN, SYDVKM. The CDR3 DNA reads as TGTGCCAGCAGTTCACCGACTAGCGTTAGTTGGGGCAATGAGCAGTTCTTC. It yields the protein CASSSPTSVSWGNEQFF.